These 29 T cell receptor beta chains share one sample of origin, sequenced in a study of CD8+CD57+ T cells in acquired aplastic anemia. The template for TCR beta VDJ and CDR3 sequence profiling was genomic DNA. TCRdb reprocessed the reads via MiXCR and lists one record per CDR3 protein. The repertoire has about 42,000 distinct CDR3 sequences, 68% of them found once; the top ten carry 23%. Sequencing was carried out using sorted CD4+, CD8+, or CD8+CD57+ T cells (not recorded which) from PBMCs. The receptors derive from a human donor in good health, serving as a control.

This clonotype was recorded a few times. The J gene is TRBJ2-3, the V gene TRBV12-3 or TRBV12-4, with 13 bases aligning to TRBD2. J was trimmed by 4 bases and V by 4 bases; bases with no gene match: 17. CDR3 length: 20 amino acids. The CDR3 DNA follows: TGTGCCAGCAGTTCGACCACCCCCATGACTAGCGGGGGGAAGGCAGATACGCAGTATTTT. This codes for CASSSTTPMTSGGKADTQYF.

This clonotype was seen just once. The CDR3 DNA is TGTGCCAGCAGTTATGTCTCGGGGGTGGCTGATCAGCCCCAGCATTTT. It specifies CASSYVSGVADQPQHF. The chain carries TRBV28 and TRBJ1-5, with D possibly being TRBD1 (5 bases). V was clipped by 4 bases and J by 5 bases, with 18 bases between them. The CDR3 consists of 16 residues. The germline CDR1 and CDR2 sequences are MDHEN and SYDVKM.

A remark on this clonotype: A junction end diverges from the germline sequence, so it may reflect a read error. The chain uses TRBV29-1 and TRBJ1-2; possible D gene TRBD1, 5 bases. The germline gives CDR1 SQVTM, CDR2 ANQGSEA. This CDR3 has 13 residues. For the CDR3, the DNA is TGCAGCGTGGAAGAACAGGTTAACTATGGCTACACCTTC. Translating gives CSVEEQVNYGYTF.

This clonotype was counted once. The chain recombines TRBV20-1 with TRBJ2-7; D is perhaps TRBD1 or TRBD2 (5 bases each). Trimming removed 3 bases from V and 0 bases from J, with 15 bases in between. Germline loops: CDR1 DFQATT, CDR2 SNEGSKA (reference sequence). The CDR3 runs to 15 residues. CDR3 sequence: CSASVQGVSSYEQYF. The CDR3 DNA reads TGCAGTGCTAGCGTGCAGGGAGTAAGCTCCTACGAGCAGTACTTC.

The chain links TRBV20-1 to TRBJ1-1, with 7 nucleotides matching TRBD1. The CDR3 consists of 13 residues. The junction had 5 bases not matched to a gene; V was cut back by 6 bases and J by 1 base. CDR1 and CDR2 from the germline V gene are DFQATT and SNEGSKA (reference sequence). DNA for the CDR3: TGCAGTGCCTGGGACAGATCGAACACTGAAGCTTTCTTT. Amino acids: CSAWDRSNTEAFF.

This clonotype came up a few times. The V call is TRBV19, the J call TRBJ1-6; D might be TRBD1 (5 bases). The V end lost 6 bases, the J end lost 9 bases, and 15 bases lay between the germline ends. The CDR3 extends over 14 amino acids. Per germline, CDR1 LNHDA and CDR2 SQIVND (reference sequence). CDR3 sequence reads: CASRPGPGGSPLHF. The CDR3 DNA reads as TGTGCCAGTAGACCGGGACCGGGTGGTTCACCCCTCCACTTT.

The rearrangement joins TRBV15 to TRBJ2-3, with 10 bases fitting TRBD1. Germline assignment: CDR1 LNHNV and CDR2 YYDKDF (reference sequence). The CDR3 extends over 16 amino acids. V lost 0 bases to trimming and J lost 4 bases; unmatched junction nucleotides: 4. CDR3 bases: TGTGCCACCAGCAGAGATCGGGGGACAGGGGCAGATACGCAGTATTTT. Translated: CATSRDRGTGADTQYF.

This sequence joins TRBV7-2 and TRBJ2-3; TRBD2 matches 11 bases. This CDR3 contains 17 residues. V gave up 0 bases and J gave up 1 base; unmatched junction bases: 3. The germline gives CDR1 SGHTA, CDR2 FQGNSA. CDR3 amino acids: CASSLAPTSGGTDTQYF. CDR3 nucleotides: TGTGCCAGCAGCTTAGCTCCGACTAGCGGGGGCACAGATACGCAGTATTTT.

The chain combines TRBV5-1 with TRBJ1-2; unclear D gene. Trimming stripped 0 bases from V and 6 bases from J, with 12 bases between. The CDR3 has 14 amino acids. Germline V gene sequence: CDR1 SGHRS, CDR2 YFSETQ. CDR3 amino acids: CASSLVTPANGYTF. In DNA, the CDR3 is TGCGCCAGCAGCTTGGTGACGCCAGCGAATGGCTACACCTTC.

This clonotype was seen at least ten times. The J gene is TRBJ2-6, the V gene TRBV7-9, with no clear D. CDR3 size: 16 residues. V lost 0 bases to trimming and J lost 4 bases, with 10 bases between them. Germline CDR1 reads SEHNR; CDR2 reads FQNEAQ (reference sequence). The CDR3 DNA sequence: TGTGCCAGCAGCTTAGCGGGTAGCTACGGGGCCAACGTCCTGACTTTC. Its protein is CASSLAGSYGANVLTF.

The rearrangement joins TRBV19 to TRBJ1-6, with D possibly TRBD1 on 6 matching bases. CDR1 is LNHDA, CDR2 SQIVND, per germline (reference sequence). Trimming took off 5 bases at V and 5 bases at J, with 13 bases between the two ends. The CDR3 length is 15 residues. CDR3 DNA sequence: TGTGCCAGTAGTTCACAGGGTCAGAATAATTCACCCCTCCACTTT. Residues: CASSSQGQNNSPLHF.

J is TRBJ2-5 and V is TRBV15; 9 bases map to TRBD1. Germline loops: CDR1 LNHNV, CDR2 YYDKDF (reference sequence). CDR3 length: 14 residues. The V gene end was trimmed by 7 bases and the J gene end by 4 bases; junction bases not matched to a gene: 7. The DNA for the CDR3 is TGTGCCACCACCTCGGGACAGGGTTCAGAGACCCAGTACTTC. Its protein is CATTSGQGSETQYF.

By frequency in the sample, this clonotype is medium-sized. The chain is built from TRBV20-1 and TRBJ2-2; D not certain. Germline V lookup: CDR1 DFQATT, CDR2 SNEGSKA (reference sequence). This CDR3 region has 11 residues. V was shortened by 5 bases and J by 8 bases, with 9 bases between the two germline ends. The CDR3 region is CSAAPLGELFF. CDR3 sequence (DNA): TGCAGTGCTGCCCCATTAGGGGAGCTGTTTTTT.

V gene TRBV29-1 combines with J gene TRBJ1-1; D is undetermined. V lost 3 bases and J 1 base, leaving 3 bases between the germline ends. Germline CDR1 reads SQVTM; CDR2 reads ANQGSEA. The CDR3 spans 11 residues. The CDR3 DNA sequence: TGCAGCGTTGAGGGGAACACTGAAGCTTTCTTT. Residues: CSVEGNTEAFF.

As to this clonotype: It is likely a read error, because the conserved phenylalanine at the end of the CDR3 is missing. The DNA is omitted, as the CDR3 cannot be located on it reliably, and the CDR3 follows TCRdb's listing. The chain uses TRBV19 and TRBJ1-1; the table's TRBD1 call for D was not verified on the DNA. Germline-derived CDR1 and CDR2 are LNHDA and SQIVND (reference sequence). The CDR3 is 8 residues long, ends included. The CDR3 sequence: CASSPQIT.

This clonotype appeared once. The rearrangement uses TRBV19 and TRBJ2-3, with 10 bases that match TRBD2. The V gene's germline CDR1 is LNHDA and CDR2 SQIVND (reference sequence). The CDR3 spans 15 residues. The trim removed 6 bases at V and 4 bases at J, leaving 7 bases unmatched. DNA for the CDR3: TGTGCCAGTAGGTGGCTAGCGGGAGATGCAGATACGCAGTATTTT. Its translation: CASRWLAGDADTQYF.

This clonotype was counted many times. CDR3 DNA: TGTGCCAGTAGTATTACAGCACAACAGCCCCAGCATTTT. This sequence encodes CASSITAQQPQHF. V gene TRBV19 combines with J gene TRBJ1-5; D is undetermined. V was clipped by 3 bases and J by 7 bases, with 10 bases between them. The CDR3 length is 13 residues. Germline values: CDR1 LNHDA, CDR2 SQIVND (reference sequence).

The rearrangement links TRBV2 to TRBJ2-5; D is perhaps TRBD2 (5 bases). Trimming stripped 0 bases from V and 5 bases from J, with 10 bases between. The CDR3 totals 14 residues. From germline, CDR1 is SNHLY and CDR2 FYNNEI. CDR3 in amino acids: CASSEAVRVETQYF. The CDR3, as DNA: TGTGCCAGCAGTGAAGCAGTGAGGGTGGAGACCCAGTACTTC.

The chain links TRBV15 to TRBJ2-3; D remains ambiguous. CDR1 is LNHNV and CDR2 is YYDKDF in the germline V gene (reference sequence). The CDR3 has 13 residues. V lost 1 base, J lost 6 bases, and 8 bases lay in between. The DNA for the CDR3 is TGTGCCACCAGCAGAGGGAGTTATGATACGCAGTATTTT. It translates to CATSRGSYDTQYF.

This chain connects TRBV19 to TRBJ1-2, with 11 bases lining up with TRBD1. V shed 5 bases, J shed 2 bases, and the junction held 4 bases outside the gene matches. The germline gives CDR1 LNHDA, CDR2 SQIVND (reference sequence). This CDR3 spans 15 amino acids. CDR3 region: CASSLWTGGNYGYTF. For the CDR3, the DNA is TGTGCCAGTAGTCTCTGGACAGGGGGCAACTATGGCTACACCTTC. The full variable domain, with the rest looked up from reference TRBV19 and TRBJ1-2, is DGGITQSPKYLFRKEGQNVTLSCEQNLNHDAMYWYRQDPGQGLRLIYYSQIVNDFQKGDIAEGYSVSREKKESFPLTVTSAQKNPTAFYLCASSLWTGGNYGYTFGSGTRLTVV.

This clonotype has a handful of counts. Given a much more abundant clone one base away, this may be a read error. The chain links TRBV28 to TRBJ2-7; the match to TRBD1 covers 10 bases. The CDR3 runs to 16 residues. In germline, CDR1 is MDHEN, CDR2 SYDVKM. Trimming cost V 5 bases and J 5 bases; bases outside gene matches: 12. CDR3 protein: CASSGLRGQGSNEQYF. For the CDR3, the DNA is TGTGCCAGCAGTGGACTCCGGGGACAGGGGTCCAACGAGCAGTACTTC.

This clonotype rates as medium-sized. The chain carries TRBV20-1 and TRBJ2-7; tentatively, D is TRBD1 (6 bases). With 6 bases removed from V and 1 base from J, the gap between germline ends came to 13 bases. Germline values: CDR1 DFQATT, CDR2 SNEGSKA (reference sequence). The CDR3 consists of 13 residues. Here the CDR3 DNA reads TGCAGTGCCCCGGACAGCCGTTCCTACGAGCAGTACTTC. Translation gives CSAPDSRSYEQYF.

Turning to this clonotype: A read error may account for a junction end that differs from germline. The V and J genes are TRBV11-2 and TRBJ2-1, with 9 nucleotides matching TRBD2. The V gene's germline CDR1 is SGHAT and CDR2 FQNNGV. The CDR3 covers 16 residues. The CDR3 sequence: CASSLGAGGPYSEQFF. Here the CDR3 DNA reads TGTGCCAGCAGCTTGGGAGCGGGAGGACCTTACAGTGAGCAGTTCTTC. The full variable domain, in which reference TRBV11-2 and TRBJ2-1 provide the parts outside the CDR3, is EAGVAQSPRYKIIEKRQSVAFWCNPISGHATLYWYQQILGQGPKLLIQFQNNGVVDDSQLPKDRFSAERLKGVDSTLKIQPAKLEDSAVYLCASSLGAGGPYSEQFFGPGTRLTVL.

Ten or more counts support this clonotype. The chain links TRBV4-1 to TRBJ2-7; D might be TRBD2 (6 bases). Trimming stripped 3 bases from V and 2 bases from J, with 11 bases between. Germline CDR1 MGHRA, CDR2 YSYEKL. CDR3 size: 14 residues. This CDR3 reads CASSQEGLPYEQYF. CDR3 nucleotide sequence: TGCGCCAGCAGCCAGGAGGGACTGCCCTACGAGCAGTACTTC.

Ten or more counts support this clonotype. This chain links TRBV6-4 with TRBJ2-3; weak D call: TRBD2 (6 bases). V was shortened by 2 bases and J by 4 bases, with 10 bases between the two germline ends. The CDR3 length is 14 residues. The germline V gene encodes CDR1 MRHNA and CDR2 SNTAGT. Here the CDR3 DNA reads TGTGCCAGCAGTGACAGAGGGGAGGCAGATACGCAGTATTTT. Its protein is CASSDRGEADTQYF.

This rearrangement joins TRBV15 to TRBJ2-3; D unresolved. Germline CDR1 reads LNHNV; CDR2 reads YYDKDF (reference sequence). The germline V and J ends were trimmed by 3 bases and 1 base, with 8 bases remaining between them. The CDR3 loop spans 14 amino acids. Here the CDR3 DNA reads TGTGCCACCAGCAGCGCAGAGGGCACAGATACGCAGTATTTT. Its protein is CATSSAEGTDTQYF.

The chain carries TRBV19 and TRBJ1-5; D is unresolved. The CDR3 totals 12 residues. Trimming shortened V by 3 bases and J by 4 bases, and 4 bases separated the two germline ends. CDR1 and CDR2 (germline): LNHDA, SQIVND (reference sequence). The CDR3 nucleotides are TGTGCCAGTAGTATTATGAATCAGCCCCAGCATTTT. Residues: CASSIMNQPQHF.

This clonotype came up many times. The chain uses TRBV6-2 or TRBV6-3 and TRBJ2-7, with 7 positions matching TRBD1. The CDR3 contains 13 residues. Germline V gene data show CDR1 as MNHEY and CDR2 as SVGEGT. V lost 6 bases, J lost 2 bases, and 4 bases stayed unmatched. CDR3 nucleotides: TGTGCCAGCAGCCTAGGGACAGCCTACGAGCAGTACTTC. This codes for CASSLGTAYEQYF.

V gene TRBV9 combines with J gene TRBJ2-7, with D hard to call. Trimming left V 2 bases short and J 4 bases short, with 10 bases between. CDR1 is SGDLS and CDR2 is YYNGEE in the germline V gene. The CDR3 contains 13 residues. CDR3 DNA: TGTGCCAGCAGCGTCTCCGACGGATACGAGCAGTACTTC. Amino acid sequence: CASSVSDGYEQYF. Complete variable domain (other parts from reference TRBV9 and TRBJ2-7): DSGVTQTPKHLITATGQRVTLRCSPRSGDLSVYWYQQSLDQGLQFLIQYYNGEERAKGNILERFSAQQFPDLHSELNLSSLELGDSALYFCASSVSDGYEQYFGPGTRLTVT.